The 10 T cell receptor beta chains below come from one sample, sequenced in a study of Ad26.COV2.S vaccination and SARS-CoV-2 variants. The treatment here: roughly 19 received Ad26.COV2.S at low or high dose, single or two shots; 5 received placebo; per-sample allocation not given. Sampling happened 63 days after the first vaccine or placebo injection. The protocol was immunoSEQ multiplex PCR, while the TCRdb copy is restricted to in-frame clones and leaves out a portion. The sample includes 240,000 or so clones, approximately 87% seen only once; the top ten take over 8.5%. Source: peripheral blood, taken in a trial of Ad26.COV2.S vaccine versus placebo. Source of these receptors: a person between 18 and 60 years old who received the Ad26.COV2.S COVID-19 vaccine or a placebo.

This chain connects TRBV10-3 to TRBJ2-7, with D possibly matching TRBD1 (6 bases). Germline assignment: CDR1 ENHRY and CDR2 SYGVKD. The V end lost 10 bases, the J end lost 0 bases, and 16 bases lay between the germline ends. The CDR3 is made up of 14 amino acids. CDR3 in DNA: TGTGCCACCGAACAGGGACCCAGCTCCTACGAGCAGTACTTC. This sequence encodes CATEQGPSSYEQYF.

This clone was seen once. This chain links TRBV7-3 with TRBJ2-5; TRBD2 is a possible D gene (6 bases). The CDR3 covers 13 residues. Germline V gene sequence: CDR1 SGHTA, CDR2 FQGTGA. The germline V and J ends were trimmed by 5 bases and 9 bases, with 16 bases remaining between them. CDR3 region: CASSHSVPGAQYF. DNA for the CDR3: TGTGCCAGCAGCCACTCAGTCCCGGGGGCCCAGTACTTC.

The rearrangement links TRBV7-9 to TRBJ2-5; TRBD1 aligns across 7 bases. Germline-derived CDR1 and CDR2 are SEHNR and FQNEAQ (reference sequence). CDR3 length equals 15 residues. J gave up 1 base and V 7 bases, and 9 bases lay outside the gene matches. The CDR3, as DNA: TGTGCCAGCAACTCCTTTGGGACAGCCCAAGAGACCCAGTACTTC. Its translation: CASNSFGTAQETQYF.

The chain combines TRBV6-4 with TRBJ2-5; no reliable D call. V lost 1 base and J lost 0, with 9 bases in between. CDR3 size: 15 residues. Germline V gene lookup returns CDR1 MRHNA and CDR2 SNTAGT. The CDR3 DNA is TGTGCCAGCAGTGACTGGGCACCTTACCAAGAGACCCAGTACTTC. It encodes CASSDWAPYQETQYF.

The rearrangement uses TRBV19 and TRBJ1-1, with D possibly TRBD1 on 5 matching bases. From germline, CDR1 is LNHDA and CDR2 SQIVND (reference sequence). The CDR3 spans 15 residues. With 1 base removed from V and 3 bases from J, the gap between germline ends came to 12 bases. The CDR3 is CASSIGPGLDTEAFF. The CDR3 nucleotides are TGTGCCAGTAGTATAGGACCAGGGTTGGACACTGAAGCTTTCTTT.

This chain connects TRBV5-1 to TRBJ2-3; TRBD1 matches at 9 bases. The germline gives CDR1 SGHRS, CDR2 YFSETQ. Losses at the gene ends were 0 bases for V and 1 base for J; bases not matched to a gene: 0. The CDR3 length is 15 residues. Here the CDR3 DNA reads TGCGCCAGCAGCTTGGGGACAGGGGGCACAGATACGCAGTATTTT. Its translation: CASSLGTGGTDTQYF.

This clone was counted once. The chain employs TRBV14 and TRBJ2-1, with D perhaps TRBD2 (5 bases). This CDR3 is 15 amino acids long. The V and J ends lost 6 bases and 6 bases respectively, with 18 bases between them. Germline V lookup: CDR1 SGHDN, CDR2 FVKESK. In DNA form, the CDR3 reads TGTGCCAGCAGTGTTACAGCAGGAGGATTCAATGAGCAGTTCTTC. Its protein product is CASSVTAGGFNEQFF. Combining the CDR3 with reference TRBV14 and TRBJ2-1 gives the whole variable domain EAGVTQFPSHSVIEKGQTVTLRCDPISGHDNLYWYRRVMGKEIKFLLHFVKESKQDESGMPNNRFLAERTGGTYSTLKVQPAELEDSGVYFCASSVTAGGFNEQFFGPGTRLTVL.

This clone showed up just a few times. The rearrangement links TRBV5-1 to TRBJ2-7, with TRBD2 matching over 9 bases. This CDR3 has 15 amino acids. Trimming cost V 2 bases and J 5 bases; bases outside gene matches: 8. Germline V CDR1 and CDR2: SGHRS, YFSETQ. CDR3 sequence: CASSLTGTSFNEQYF. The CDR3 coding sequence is TGCGCCAGCAGCTTAACCGGGACTAGCTTCAACGAGCAGTACTTC.

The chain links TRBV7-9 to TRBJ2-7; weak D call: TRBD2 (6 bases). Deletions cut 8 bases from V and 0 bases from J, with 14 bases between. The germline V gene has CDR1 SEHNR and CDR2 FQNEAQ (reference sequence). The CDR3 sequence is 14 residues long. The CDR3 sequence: CASGAGTASYEQYF. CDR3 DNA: TGTGCCAGCGGAGCCGGGACTGCCTCCTACGAGCAGTACTTC.

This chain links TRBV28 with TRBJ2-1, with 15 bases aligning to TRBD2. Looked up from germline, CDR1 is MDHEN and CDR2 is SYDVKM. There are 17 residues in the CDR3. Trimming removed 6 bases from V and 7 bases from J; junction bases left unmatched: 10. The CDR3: CASRPGTSGGPRNEQFF. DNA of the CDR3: TGTGCCAGCAGACCCGGGACTAGCGGGGGGCCCCGGAATGAGCAGTTCTTC.